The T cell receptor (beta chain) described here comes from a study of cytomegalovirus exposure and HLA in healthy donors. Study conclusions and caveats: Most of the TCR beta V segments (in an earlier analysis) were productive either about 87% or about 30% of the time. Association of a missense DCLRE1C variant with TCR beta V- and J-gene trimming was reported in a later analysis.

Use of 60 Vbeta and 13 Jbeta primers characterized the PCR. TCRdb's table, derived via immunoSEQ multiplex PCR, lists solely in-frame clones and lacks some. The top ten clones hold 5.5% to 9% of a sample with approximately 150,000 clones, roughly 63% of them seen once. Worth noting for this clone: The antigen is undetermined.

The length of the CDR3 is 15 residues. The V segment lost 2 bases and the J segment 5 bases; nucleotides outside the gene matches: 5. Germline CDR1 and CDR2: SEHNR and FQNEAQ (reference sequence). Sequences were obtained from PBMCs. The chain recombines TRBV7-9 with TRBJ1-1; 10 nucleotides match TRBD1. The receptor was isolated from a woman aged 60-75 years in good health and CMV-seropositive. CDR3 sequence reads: CASSLRTGGPTEAFF. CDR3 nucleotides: TGTGCCAGCAGCTTAAGGACAGGGGGACCAACTGAAGCTTTCTTT. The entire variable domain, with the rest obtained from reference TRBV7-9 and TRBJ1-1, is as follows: DTGVSQNPRHKITKRGQNVTFRCDPISEHNRLYWYRQTLGQGPEFLTYFQNEAQLEKSRLLSDRFSAERPKGSFSTLEIQRTEQGDSAMYLCASSLRTGGPTEAFFGQGTRLTVV.